These 14 T cell receptor beta chains came from one sample sequenced in a study of blood T cell repertoires in COVID-19. TCRdb's table, derived via immunoSEQ multiplex PCR, lists solely in-frame clones and lacks some. The data contain tens of thousands of clones, 85% to 90% of them seen just once; the ten biggest clones take up around 2.5%. Sequencing used peripheral blood. The receptors shown here come from a man aged 50 to 59 with acute or convalescent COVID-19.

The CDR3 nucleotides are TGTGCCAGCAGCGCAACCCCACTAGAGTACCAAGAGACCCAGTACTTC. It encodes CASSATPLEYQETQYF. The genes are TRBV7-2 and TRBJ2-5; tentatively, D is TRBD2 (5 bases). Trimming pared 5 bases from V and 0 bases from J, leaving 16 bases between. Germline lookup yields CDR1 SGHTA and CDR2 FQGNSA. The CDR3 is 16 residues long.

A note on this clone: The sample contains more than one DNA sequence encoding this CDR3. The chain carries TRBV5-6 and TRBJ1-2; D ambiguous. Trimming pared 5 bases from V and 3 bases from J, leaving 8 bases between. The CDR3 spans 12 residues. Germline V gives CDR1 SGHDT, CDR2 YYEEEE. As DNA, the CDR3 is TGTGCCAGCAGTCCGGGTGACTATGGCTACACCTTC. It codes for CASSPGDYGYTF.

The J gene is TRBJ2-4, the V gene TRBV15, with 9 nucleotides matching TRBD2. The CDR3 runs to 17 residues. From germline, CDR1 is LNHNV and CDR2 YYDKDF (reference sequence). V lost 0 bases to trimming and J lost 5 bases; unmatched junction nucleotides: 8. This CDR3 reads CATSREGRVAGENIQYF. In nucleotides, the CDR3 is TGTGCCACCAGCAGAGAAGGCCGGGTAGCGGGAGAAAACATTCAGTACTTC.

The CDR3 protein is CASSQQQGVTEAFF. The CDR3 DNA reads as TGTGCCAGCAGCCAACAACAGGGGGTGACTGAAGCTTTCTTT. The chain carries TRBV14 and TRBJ1-1; 8 bases fit TRBD1. Germline CDR1 is SGHDN and CDR2 is FVKESK. The J segment lost 5 bases and the V segment lost 2 bases, leaving 4 bases of the junction unmatched. The CDR3 totals 14 residues.

The V gene is TRBV7-8, the J gene TRBJ2-5, with 11 positions matching TRBD2. CDR3 size: 18 residues. Germline V gene data show CDR1 as SGHVS and CDR2 as FQNEAQ. J gave up 2 bases and V 3 bases, and 11 bases lay outside the gene matches. The CDR3 bases are TGTGCCAGCAGCTTTTCCACCGGGACTAGCGGTTTACAAGAGACCCAGTACTTC. This codes for CASSFSTGTSGLQETQYF.

The genes are TRBV11-2 and TRBJ2-6; tentatively, D is TRBD1 (6 bases). Looked up from germline, CDR1 is SGHAT and CDR2 is FQNNGV. The length of the CDR3 is 17 residues. V lost 5 bases, J lost 2 bases, and 16 bases lay in between. The CDR3 protein is CASSPQGWNAGANVLTF. Written as DNA, the CDR3 is TGTGCCAGCAGCCCACAGGGCTGGAACGCTGGGGCCAACGTCCTGACTTTC.

This clone occurred a few times. This chain links TRBV7-2 with TRBJ1-1; 8 bases align to TRBD1. Trimming took 2 bases from V and 3 from J; bases not matched to a gene: 5. CDR1 SGHTA and CDR2 FQGNSA come from the germline V gene. The CDR3 sequence is 15 residues long. This CDR3 reads CASSLSGQGYTEAFF. CDR3 DNA sequence: TGTGCCAGCAGCTTATCCGGACAGGGATACACTGAAGCTTTCTTT.

The chain is built from TRBV19 and TRBJ2-4, with D possibly TRBD1 on 6 matching bases. Germline V lookup: CDR1 LNHDA, CDR2 SQIVND (reference sequence). V was shortened by 5 bases and J by 1 base, with 12 bases between the two germline ends. There are 15 residues in the CDR3. CDR3: CASSEQGFAKNIQYF. CDR3 nucleotide sequence: TGTGCCAGTAGTGAACAGGGCTTTGCCAAAAACATTCAGTACTTC.

This rearrangement joins TRBV28 to TRBJ1-5; D gene ambiguous. Germline V gives CDR1 MDHEN, CDR2 SYDVKM. The CDR3 totals 11 residues. Trimming cost V 8 bases and J 9 bases, with 11 bases left between them. The CDR3, as DNA: TGTGCCAGCGTCGACTTGGGGCCCCAGCATTTT. Translated, it gives CASVDLGPQHF.

The chain joins TRBV24-1 to TRBJ1-2; the D gene is possibly TRBD1 (5 bases). Per germline, CDR1 KGHDR and CDR2 SFDVKD. The CDR3 totals 12 residues. V lost 5 bases and J 7 bases, leaving 10 bases between the germline ends. The CDR3 sequence is CATSAGDSGYTF. CDR3 sequence (DNA): TGTGCCACCAGTGCCGGGGACTCTGGCTACACCTTC.

The chain is built from TRBV30 and TRBJ1-5, with 10 bases lining up with TRBD1. In germline, CDR1 is GTSNPN, CDR2 SVGIG (reference sequence). This CDR3 spans 15 amino acids. Trimming removed 0 bases from V and 7 bases from J; junction bases left unmatched: 6. The CDR3 here is CAWSVQGQGLQPQHF. The CDR3 coding sequence is TGTGCCTGGAGTGTCCAGGGACAGGGGTTACAGCCCCAGCATTTT. Looking up the rest from reference TRBV30 and TRBJ1-5 gives the full variable domain: SQTIHQWPATLVQPVGSPLSLECTVEGTSNPNLYWYRQAAGRGLQLLFYSVGIGQISSEVPQNLSASRPQDRQFILSSKKLLLSDSGFYLCAWSVQGQGLQPQHFGDGTRLSIL.

V is TRBV19 and J is TRBJ2-7; D perhaps matches TRBD2 (6 bases). The CDR3 covers 13 residues. V was shortened by 6 bases and J by 0 bases, with 9 bases between the two germline ends. The germline CDR1 and CDR2 sequences are LNHDA and SQIVND (reference sequence). The CDR3 reads CASSPEGSYEQYF. The CDR3 nucleotides are TGTGCCAGTAGCCCGGAGGGCTCCTACGAGCAGTACTTC.

V is TRBV27 and J is TRBJ1-6; D remains unclear. The CDR3 extends over 17 amino acids. The V end lost 3 bases, the J end lost 0 bases, and 12 bases lay between the germline ends. CDR1 and CDR2 (germline): MNHEY, SMNVEV (reference sequence). The CDR3 here is CASSFLGGYSYNSPLHF. As DNA, the CDR3 is TGTGCCAGCAGTTTTCTTGGCGGCTACTCCTATAATTCACCCCTCCACTTT.

The genes are TRBV5-1 and TRBJ2-1; 8 positions agree with TRBD2. The junction had 2 bases not matched to a gene; V was cut back by 4 bases and J by 2 bases. The CDR3 is 14 residues long. Germline V gives CDR1 SGHRS, CDR2 YFSETQ. This CDR3 reads CASSGRGAYNEQFF. The CDR3 bases are TGCGCCAGCAGCGGGCGGGGGGCCTACAATGAGCAGTTCTTC.